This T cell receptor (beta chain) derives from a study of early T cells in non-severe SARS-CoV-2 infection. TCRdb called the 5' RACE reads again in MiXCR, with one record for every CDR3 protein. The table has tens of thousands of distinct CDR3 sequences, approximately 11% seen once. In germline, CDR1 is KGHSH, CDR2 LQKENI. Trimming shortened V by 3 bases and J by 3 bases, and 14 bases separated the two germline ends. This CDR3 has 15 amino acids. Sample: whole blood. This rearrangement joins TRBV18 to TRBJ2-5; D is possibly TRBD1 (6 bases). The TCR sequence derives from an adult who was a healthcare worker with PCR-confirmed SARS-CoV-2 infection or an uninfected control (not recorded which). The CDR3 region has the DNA TGTGCCAGCTCACCGCTATGGGACAAAGAAGAGACCCAGTACTTC. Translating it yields CASSPLWDKEETQYF.